The clone carrying this T cell receptor beta chain was observed at least ten times. Its target is unknown. This sample was included in a study of neurological immune-mediated disorders. Whole-study findings and limits: It was HTLV-1-associated myelopathy that showed the most TCR clonal expansion, while multiple sclerosis showed the least, falling below healthy controls.

The authors made cDNA by 5'RACE with 10-nucleotide random UMIs. Every sequencing run generated in excess of 180 million TCR-beta sequences. These sequences covered 15-18 subjects. TCRdb processed the 5' RACE reads anew with MiXCR; each CDR3 protein has one entry. The repertoire holds about 24,000 distinct CDR3 sequences, with around an eighth as singletons. CDR1 is SGHTA, CDR2 FQGNSA, per germline. V lost 5 bases and J 5 bases, leaving 13 bases between the germline ends. CDR3 length: 14 residues. The unsorted libraries originated from 2 million PBMCs that had been stored at -80 C. The chain links TRBV7-2 to TRBJ1-5, with D uncertain. The clonotype was recovered from a woman between 35 and 50 years old with HTLV-1-associated myelopathy (HAM/TSP). Material for sequencing was PBMCs. The CDR3 DNA follows: TGTGCCAGCAGCCGTACAGCTAAATATCAGCCCCAGCATTTT. It translates to CASSRTAKYQPQHF.